This T cell receptor beta chain came from a study of Ad26.COV2.S vaccination and SARS-CoV-2 variants (dated by TCRdb to about 2021). At the level of the whole study: Donors in the vaccine arm were drawn from COV1001, a multicentre, randomized, double-blind, placebo-controlled phase I-IIa trial testing Ad26.COV2.S in healthy adults. Ad26.COV2.S was administered intramuscularly at 5 x 10^10 or 1 x 10^11 viral particles, either as a single shot or as two shots given 56 days apart. The TCR-sequenced set comprised approximately 30 samples: some 19 Ad26.COV2.S vaccine recipients, 5 placebo recipients and 8 SARS-CoV-2 convalescent individuals. Sequencing of the TCRbeta repertoire served to evaluate the specificity and breadth of SARS-CoV-2-reactive T cell receptors following Ad26.COV2.S vaccination. Trial participants were randomized into five groups of five, in which low-dose or high-dose Ad26.COV2.S was given once or twice, or placebo was given on both occasions. Investigators remained blinded to trial group allocation during experiments and outcome assessment. Results and caveats for the whole study, not just this receptor: Compared with placebo recipients, Ad26.COV2.S recipients showed higher spike-specific TCR breadth (P = 0.0014). After vaccination, substantial breadth of spike-specific CD8+ and CD4+ T cell responses was reported. The study lacked the statistical power to compare responses across vaccine doses or regimens. Vaccine and placebo recipients had comparable non-spike TCR breadth, which fits with the vaccine containing only spike. According to the authors, total T cell responses may have been underestimated by the TCR breadth and depth analyses.

Remarks on this clone: The target of this receptor is not known. No base quality information exists; no much larger clone differs at one position.

The immunoSEQ Assay was the method used to sequence TCRbeta CDR3 regions. After extraction, genomic DNA underwent amplification by bias-controlled multiplex PCR, followed by high-throughput sequencing. As for the authors' bioinformatics: To quantify the absolute abundance of every unique TCRbeta CDR3 region, sequences were collapsed and filtered. Usable DNA was measured by amplifying reference genes present in all nucleated cells, and TCRbeta template counts were normalized to that usable DNA to estimate T cell fraction. Repertoire TCRs were annotated as SARS-CoV-2-specific when V gene, CDR3 amino acid sequence and J gene were exactly matched to a known reactive TCR set. The reference SARS-CoV-2 TCR set came from MIRA and was filtered for enrichment in COVID-19-positive ImmuneCODE repertoires, removing public or cross-reactive TCRs. Based on the MIRA antigens, annotated TCRs were further analysed at the level of specific ORF or position within ORF. Breadth was defined as annotated unique rearrangements over total unique productive rearrangements; depth was the summed frequency of those rearrangements. Two-sided Wilcoxon rank-sum tests were used to compare TCR breadth between groups. TCRdb re-hosts the immuneACCESS table, in-frame sequences only. Its copies lack some clones; in the studies checked, an unresolved V gene accounts for under half of them, and the cause for the rest is not known. V and J calls and clone size are as listed in that table; D and trimming were resolved from the DNA. A total of fewer than 500,000 clones appear in this sample, 90% of them only once. In total, the top ten clones hold approximately 12% of the sample.

The treatment or condition label on this specimen signifies: some 20 received Ad26.COV2.S at low or high dose, single or two shots; roughly 5 received placebo; per-sample allocation not given. Repertoires of vaccine and placebo recipients were sequenced from samples taken on day 63 after the first injection. Cohort 1b enrolled 25 adults aged 18-55 years at a single site in Boston, USA, between 29 July and 7 August 2020. As a vaccine, Ad26.COV2.S was a replication-incompetent adenovirus type 26 vector that expressed a prefusion-stabilized SARS-CoV-2 spike protein derived from the original Wuhan strain. This material consisted of peripheral blood, taken in a trial of Ad26.COV2.S vaccine versus placebo. The source is a person aged 18-60 years who received the Ad26.COV2.S COVID-19 vaccine or a placebo.

The nucleotide sequence reads as follows: TGTGCCACGCAGCGGGAGGTAGCTTACGAGCAGTACTTC. It encodes CATQREVAYEQYF. The chain joins TRBV2 to TRBJ2-7; 9 middle bases align to TRBD2. Reading from cysteine to phenylalanine, the CDR3 counts 13 amino acids. The entry retains the CDR3 DNA only, 39 bases that are in frame from base 1. V trim: 10 bases; J trim: 4 bases; unmatched bases: 8. From a lookup of the germline V gene, CDR1 and CDR2 are SNHLY and FYNNEI.